The 27 T cell receptor beta chains listed next were all sequenced from one sample in a study of T cells in Graves' hyperthyroidism and ophthalmopathy. From RNA transcripts, TCR beta CDR3 regions were amplified. HTBI primers drove first-round RT-PCR of the TCR CDR3. TCRdb re-called the multiplex PCR reads through MiXCR, storing one row per CDR3 protein. The table lists more than 500,000 distinct CDR3 sequences, approximately 16% of them singletons, with approximately 32% in the top ten. The sequenced sample was blood. Every receptor here comes from a woman under 40 with Graves' ophthalmopathy.

The chain couples TRBV10-3 to TRBJ1-5; 9 nucleotides match TRBD1. CDR1 and CDR2 from the germline V gene are ENHRY and SYGVKD. The CDR3 runs to 19 residues. Trimming at V came to 0 bases and at J to 4 bases, leaving 13 bases not matched to a gene. The CDR3 DNA is TGTGCCATCAGTGAGTCAGGCGGGACAGGGTATCTAGTAAATCAGCCCCAGCATTTT. This gives the protein CAISESGGTGYLVNQPQHF.

This clonotype was detected many times. The chain combines TRBV11-1 with TRBJ2-3; D unresolved. Per germline, CDR1 SGHAT and CDR2 FQDESV (reference sequence). The V and J ends lost 6 bases and 4 bases respectively, with 17 bases between them. CDR3 length: 15 residues. In nucleotides, the CDR3 is TGTGCCAGCAGTCCCTCAGGAATTCTGGCAGATACGCAGTATTTT. This translates into CASSPSGILADTQYF. The full variable domain, rest sourced from reference TRBV11-1 and TRBJ2-3, is EAEVAQSPRYKITEKSQAVAFWCDPISGHATLYWYRQILGQGPELLVQFQDESVVDDSQLPKDRFSAERLKGVDSTLKIQPAELGDSAMYLCASSPSGILADTQYFGPGTRLTVL.

Concerning this clonotype: A much more abundant neighbour one base away suggests this may be a read error. The rearrangement uses TRBV4-2 and TRBJ1-2; the D gene is possibly TRBD1 (5 bases). The germline CDR1 and CDR2 sequences are LGHNA and YNFKEQ. The CDR3 sequence is 14 residues long. The CDR3 loop reads CAGSQDVGTYGYTF. DNA of the CDR3: TGTGCCGGCAGCCAAGATGTGGGGACCTATGGCTACACCTTC.

This CDR3 is CATRLAGGSDTQYF. CDR3 coding DNA: TGTGCCACCAGACTAGCGGGAGGGTCAGATACGCAGTATTTT. The rearrangement links TRBV24-1 to TRBJ2-3; 13 nucleotides agree with TRBD2. Per germline, CDR1 KGHDR and CDR2 SFDVKD. V gave up 7 bases and J gave up 4 bases; unmatched junction bases: 1. This CDR3 is 14 amino acids long.

V gene TRBV5-1 combines with J gene TRBJ1-1; D gene ambiguous. The germline gives CDR1 SGHRS, CDR2 YFSETQ. This CDR3 spans 13 amino acids. Trimming left V 5 bases short and J 0 bases short, with 8 bases between. CDR3 in amino acids: CASRIKMNTEAFF. The DNA of the CDR3 is TGCGCCAGCAGAATTAAAATGAACACTGAAGCTTTCTTT.

J is TRBJ1-5 and V is TRBV19; 8 bases map to TRBD1. The V and J ends lost 7 bases and 2 bases, in that order; junction bases with no gene match: 13. This CDR3 has 17 residues. Germline values: CDR1 LNHDA, CDR2 SQIVND (reference sequence). The CDR3: CASNKDRVSFGNQPQHF. In DNA form, the CDR3 reads TGTGCCAGTAATAAGGACAGGGTGAGTTTTGGCAATCAGCCCCAGCATTTT.

Ten or more counts support this clonotype. The V call is TRBV20-1, the J call TRBJ2-5, with TRBD2 identical over 7 bases. V was pared by 8 bases and J by 5 bases, with 5 bases of the junction left unmatched. Per the germline V gene, CDR1 is DFQATT and CDR2 is SNEGSKA (reference sequence). The CDR3 loop spans 11 amino acids. This chain's CDR3 is CSWTREETQYF. In DNA, the CDR3 is TGCAGTTGGACTAGAGAGGAGACCCAGTACTTC.

Many counts were recorded for this clonotype. The chain uses TRBV10-3 and TRBJ1-5; a possible D gene is TRBD1 (5 bases). The length of the CDR3 is 14 residues. Per the germline V gene, CDR1 is ENHRY and CDR2 is SYGVKD. Deletions cut 4 bases from V and 6 bases from J, with 13 bases between. The CDR3 DNA is TGTGCCATCAGTGGCGGGGGGGGTCTTCAGCCCCAGCATTTT. This gives the protein CAISGGGGLQPQHF.

In its sample, this clonotype was seen many times. The chain joins TRBV7-9 to TRBJ2-1; 12 bases line up with TRBD2. The germline V gene encodes CDR1 SEHNR and CDR2 FQNEAQ (reference sequence). The J segment lost 8 bases and the V segment lost 5 bases, leaving 10 bases of the junction unmatched. This CDR3 region has 16 residues. CDR3 coding DNA: TGTGCCAGCAGCCACAATCCGGGACTAGCGGGTCATGAGCAGTTCTTC. Amino acid sequence: CASSHNPGLAGHEQFF.

The chain uses TRBV30 and TRBJ2-1; D could derive from TRBD1 or TRBD2 (5 bases each). V shed 3 bases and J shed 6 bases, with 9 bases lying between them. CDR3 length: 12 amino acids. CDR1 is GTSNPN, CDR2 SVGIG, per germline (reference sequence). As DNA, the CDR3 is TGTGCCTGGAGCAGGGACGGCAATGAGCAGTTCTTC. Translation gives CAWSRDGNEQFF.

There are many counts of this clonotype. V gene TRBV20-1 combines with J gene TRBJ2-1; D is tentatively TRBD1 or TRBD2 (5 bases each). This CDR3 spans 13 amino acids. Germline CDR1 and CDR2: DFQATT and SNEGSKA (reference sequence). V gave up 4 bases and J gave up 7 bases, with 14 bases separating them. The CDR3 nucleotides are TGCAGTGCTAAGCGGTGGGGGATGAATGAGCAGTTCTTC. Protein product: CSAKRWGMNEQFF.

This clonotype was seen repeatedly, ten times or more. The chain couples TRBV10-3 to TRBJ1-5, with 8 bases that match TRBD1. Germline loops: CDR1 ENHRY, CDR2 SYGVKD. With V trimmed by 10 bases and J by 6 bases, 11 bases remained unmatched. This CDR3 comprises 14 residues. The CDR3 spells CATAFVQGGQPQHF. The CDR3 bases are TGTGCCACAGCATTCGTACAGGGGGGTCAGCCCCAGCATTTT.

This clonotype was observed many times. The chain couples TRBV7-3 to TRBJ2-1; the match to TRBD2 covers 8 bases. The J segment lost 12 bases and the V segment lost 5 bases, leaving 12 bases of the junction unmatched. This CDR3 region has 14 residues. Looked up from germline, CDR1 is SGHTA and CDR2 is FQGTGA. The CDR3, as DNA: TGTGCCAGCAGCCCGGACCGGACTAGCCTTCGGCAGTTCTTC. Its protein product is CASSPDRTSLRQFF.

This clonotype has a handful of counts. The rearrangement uses TRBV12-3 or TRBV12-4 and TRBJ2-3, with 16 bases identical to TRBD2. This CDR3 spans 16 amino acids. V lost 6 bases and J lost 4; bases outside the gene matches: 4. The CDR3 is CASSRGTSGRADTQYF. CDR3 nucleotides: TGTGCCAGCAGCAGGGGGACTAGCGGGAGGGCAGATACGCAGTATTTT.

This clonotype was found many times. The chain is built from TRBV27 and TRBJ2-1; 10 nucleotides line up with TRBD2. The V segment lost 2 bases and the J segment 3 bases; nucleotides outside the gene matches: 7. Germline V gives CDR1 MNHEY, CDR2 SMNVEV (reference sequence). There are 17 residues in the CDR3. In nucleotides, the CDR3 is TGTGCCAGCAGTTTAGCTTCAGCGGGAGGGCTCTACAATGAGCAGTTCTTC. Its translation is CASSLASAGGLYNEQFF.

This clonotype was seen at least ten times. The rearrangement uses TRBV28 and TRBJ2-7; the D call may be TRBD1 or TRBD2 (5 bases each). The CDR3 runs 15 residues. Per germline, CDR1 MDHEN and CDR2 SYDVKM. V lost 2 bases and J lost 2, with 13 bases in between. The CDR3 DNA reads as TGTGCCAGCAGTTTAAAACCGGGACGGACCTACGAGCAGTACTTC. Translation: CASSLKPGRTYEQYF.

The sample holds many counts of this clonotype. CDR3 sequence: CATSIKWGLAPLHF. In DNA, the CDR3 is TGTGCCACCTCGATCAAGTGGGGGCTGGCACCCCTCCACTTT. V and J are TRBV7-2 and TRBJ1-6; weak D call: TRBD1 (6 bases). The CDR3 runs 14 residues. Trimming pared 10 bases from V and 11 bases from J, leaving 21 bases between. Germline loops: CDR1 SGHTA, CDR2 FQGNSA.

On this clonotype itself: Since a much larger clone is just one base distant, this may be a read error. This chain joins TRBV20-1 and TRBJ2-3; D remains unclear. The end of the DNA is better explained by TRBJ1-5, so the J call may be wrong. The CDR3 sequence is 15 residues long. The germline gives CDR1 DFQATT, CDR2 SNEGSKA (reference sequence). This CDR3 is CSAMRPGPLTDTQHF. The CDR3 DNA reads as TGCAGTGCTATGAGGCCCGGGCCCCTCACAGATACGCAGCATTTT.

In this sample, this clonotype turned up a few times. An end of the junction differs from the germline gene, which may be a read error. The chain employs TRBV5-1 and TRBJ2-1, with 7 bases fitting TRBD2. This CDR3 has 16 amino acids. Germline V gene sequence: CDR1 SGHRS, CDR2 YFSETQ. The CDR3 DNA reads as TGTGCCAGCAGCTTAGAAGGCGGGAGTTACAACAATGAGCAGTTCTTC. Protein: CASSLEGGSYNNEQFF.

The genes are TRBV20-1 and TRBJ1-2, with D perhaps matching TRBD1 (6 bases). Per the germline V gene, CDR1 is DFQATT and CDR2 is SNEGSKA (reference sequence). This CDR3 region has 15 residues. Between the trimmed V and J ends, which lost 3 bases and 8 bases, there was a span of 22 bases. CDR3 loop: CSASPGQLNSRGYTF. The CDR3 DNA is TGCAGTGCTAGCCCGGGACAACTCAATTCGCGCGGCTACACCTTC.

This clonotype came up a few times. The genes are TRBV11-2 and TRBJ2-1; 7 bases map to TRBD2. The CDR3 is 14 amino acids. CDR1 is SGHAT and CDR2 is FQNNGV in the germline V gene. After removal of 5 bases from V and 4 bases from J, the junction contained 5 bases not matched to a gene. In DNA, the CDR3 is TGTGCCAGCAGCCCCGGACTAGAGTACAATGAGCAGTTCTTC. It specifies CASSPGLEYNEQFF.

This clonotype has a count of ten or more. This rearrangement joins TRBV27 to TRBJ2-7; D is ambiguous. The CDR3 contains 16 residues. Germline V gene sequence: CDR1 MNHEY, CDR2 SMNVEV (reference sequence). The V end was cut by 7 bases, the J end by 0 bases, with 19 bases between. The CDR3 here is CASTHKGQSSSYEQYF. DNA of the CDR3: TGTGCCAGCACCCACAAAGGCCAGTCCAGCTCCTACGAGCAGTACTTC.

The V and J genes are TRBV20-1 and TRBJ2-3; TRBD2 is a possible D gene (5 bases). The CDR3 contains 14 residues. V lost 4 bases and J 3 bases, leaving 14 bases between the germline ends. The germline gives CDR1 DFQATT, CDR2 SNEGSKA (reference sequence). CDR3 coding DNA: TGCAGTGCTACGAGAAATCCGGGAACAGATACGCAGTATTTT. Its translation: CSATRNPGTDTQYF.

This clonotype was counted at least ten times. The chain combines TRBV2 with TRBJ1-1; D unresolved. The ends were cut back, 7 bases at V and 6 bases at J, with 9 bases in the middle. There are 11 residues in the CDR3. Germline V CDR1 and CDR2: SNHLY, FYNNEI. The CDR3 here is CASNHAPEAFF. The CDR3 DNA sequence: TGTGCCAGCAATCACGCACCTGAAGCTTTCTTT.

The chain joins TRBV6-1 to TRBJ1-2; the D is unclear. This CDR3 comprises 12 residues. V lost 3 bases and J lost 0, with 2 bases in between. Per germline, CDR1 MNHNS and CDR2 SASEGT. Written as DNA, the CDR3 is TGTGCCAGCAGTGATTCTAACTATGGCTACACCTTC. The encoded protein is CASSDSNYGYTF.

This clonotype was found many times. This chain joins TRBV3-1 and TRBJ1-2, with TRBD1 identical over 7 bases. CDR3 size: 17 residues. Germline V lookup: CDR1 LGHDT, CDR2 YNNKEL (reference sequence). V lost 1 base, J lost 6 bases, and 14 bases stayed unmatched. The CDR3 nucleotides read TGTGCCAGCAGCCAAGGCGCCGGTGGGCAGGGGGATCATGGCTACACCTTC. This sequence encodes CASSQGAGGQGDHGYTF. Full variable domain (remainder filled in from reference TRBV3-1 and TRBJ1-2): DTAVSQTPKYLVTQMGNDKSIKCEQNLGHDTMYWYKQDSKKFLKIMFSYNNKELIINETVPNRFSPKSPDKAHLNLHINSLELGDSAVYFCASSQGAGGQGDHGYTFGSGTRLTVV.

The genes are TRBV7-2 and TRBJ2-7; 13 bases line up with TRBD2. The CDR3 spans 15 residues. Per germline, CDR1 SGHTA and CDR2 FQGNSA. The junction had 7 bases not matched to a gene; V was cut back by 5 bases and J by 6 bases. In nucleotides, the CDR3 is TGTGCCAGCAGCCCAAGGGGGACTAGCGGGACCGAGCAGTACTTC. Protein: CASSPRGTSGTEQYF. The variable domain in full, completed from reference TRBV7-2 and TRBJ2-7, reads GAGVSQSPSNKVTEKGKDVELRCDPISGHTALYWYRQSLGQGLEFLIYFQGNSAPDKSGLPSDRFSAERTGGSVSTLTIQRTQQEDSAVYLCASSPRGTSGTEQYFGPGTRLTVT.